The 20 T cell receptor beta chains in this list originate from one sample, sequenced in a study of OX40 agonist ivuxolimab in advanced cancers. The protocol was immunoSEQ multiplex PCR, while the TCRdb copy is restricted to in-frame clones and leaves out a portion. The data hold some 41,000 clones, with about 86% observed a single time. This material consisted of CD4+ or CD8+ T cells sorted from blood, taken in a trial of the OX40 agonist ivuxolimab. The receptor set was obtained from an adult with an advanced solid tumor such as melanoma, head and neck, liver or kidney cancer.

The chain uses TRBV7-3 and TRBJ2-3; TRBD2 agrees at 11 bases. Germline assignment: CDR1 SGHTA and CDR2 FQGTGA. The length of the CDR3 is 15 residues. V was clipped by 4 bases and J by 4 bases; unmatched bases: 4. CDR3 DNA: TGTGCCAGCAGCTCCTTAGCGGGAGGGGCAGATACGCAGTATTTT. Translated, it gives CASSSLAGGADTQYF.

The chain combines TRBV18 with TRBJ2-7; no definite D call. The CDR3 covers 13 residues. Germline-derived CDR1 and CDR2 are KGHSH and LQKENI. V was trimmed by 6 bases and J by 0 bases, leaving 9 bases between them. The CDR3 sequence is CASSPGPSYEQYF. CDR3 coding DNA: TGTGCCAGCTCGCCCGGGCCCTCCTACGAGCAGTACTTC.

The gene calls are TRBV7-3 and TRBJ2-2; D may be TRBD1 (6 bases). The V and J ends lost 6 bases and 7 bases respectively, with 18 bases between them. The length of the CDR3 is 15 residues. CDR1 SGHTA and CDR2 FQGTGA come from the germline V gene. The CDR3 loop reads CASSQIQGAGGELFF. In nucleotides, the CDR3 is TGTGCCAGCAGTCAAATACAGGGTGCTGGCGGGGAGCTGTTTTTT.

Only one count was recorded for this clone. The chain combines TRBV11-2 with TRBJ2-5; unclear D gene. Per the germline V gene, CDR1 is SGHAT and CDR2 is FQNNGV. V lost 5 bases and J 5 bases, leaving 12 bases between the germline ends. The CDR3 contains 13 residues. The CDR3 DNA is TGTGCCAGCAGCCGCGACCTAGGGGAGACCCAGTACTTC. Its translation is CASSRDLGETQYF.

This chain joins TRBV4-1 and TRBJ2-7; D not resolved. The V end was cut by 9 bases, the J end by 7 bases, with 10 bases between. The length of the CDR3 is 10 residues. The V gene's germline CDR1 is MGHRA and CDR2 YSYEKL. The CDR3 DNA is TGCGCCAGTCCCTCCGGGGAGCAGTACTTC. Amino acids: CASPSGEQYF.

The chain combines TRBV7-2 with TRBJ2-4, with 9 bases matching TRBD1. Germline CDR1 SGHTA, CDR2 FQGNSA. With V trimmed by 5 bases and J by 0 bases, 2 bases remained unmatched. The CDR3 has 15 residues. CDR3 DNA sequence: TGTGCCAGCAGCCGGGACAGGGCAGCCAAAAACATTCAGTACTTC. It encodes CASSRDRAAKNIQYF.

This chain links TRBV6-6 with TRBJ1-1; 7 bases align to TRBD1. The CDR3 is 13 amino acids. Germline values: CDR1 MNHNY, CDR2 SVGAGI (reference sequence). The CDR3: CGSKREGASEAFF. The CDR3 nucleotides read TGTGGGAGCAAGAGGGAGGGGGCGTCTGAAGCTTTCTTT.

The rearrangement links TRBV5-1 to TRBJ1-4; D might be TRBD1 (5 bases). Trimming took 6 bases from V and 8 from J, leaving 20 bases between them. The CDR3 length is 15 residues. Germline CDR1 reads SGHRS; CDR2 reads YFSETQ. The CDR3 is CASKGDPIGEEKLFF. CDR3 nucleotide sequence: TGCGCCAGCAAAGGGGATCCGATAGGGGAAGAAAAACTGTTTTTT. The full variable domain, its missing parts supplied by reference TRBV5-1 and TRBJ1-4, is KAGVTQTPRYLIKTRGQQVTLSCSPISGHRSVSWYQQTPGQGLQFLFEYFSETQRNKGNFPGRFSGRQFSNSRSEMNVSTLELGDSALYLCASKGDPIGEEKLFFGSGTQLSVL.

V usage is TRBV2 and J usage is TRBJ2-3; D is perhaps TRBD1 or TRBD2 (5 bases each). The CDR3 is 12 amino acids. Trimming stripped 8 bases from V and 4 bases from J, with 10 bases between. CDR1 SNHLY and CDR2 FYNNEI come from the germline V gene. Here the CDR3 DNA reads TGTGCCAGCGCTCGAGGGGCAGATACGCAGTATTTT. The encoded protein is CASARGADTQYF.

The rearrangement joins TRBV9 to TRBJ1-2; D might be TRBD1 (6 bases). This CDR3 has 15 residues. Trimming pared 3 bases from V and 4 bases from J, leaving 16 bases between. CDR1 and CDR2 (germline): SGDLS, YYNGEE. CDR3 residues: CASSAKTGTSYGYTF. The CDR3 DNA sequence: TGTGCCAGCAGCGCAAAGACCGGGACAAGCTATGGCTACACCTTC.

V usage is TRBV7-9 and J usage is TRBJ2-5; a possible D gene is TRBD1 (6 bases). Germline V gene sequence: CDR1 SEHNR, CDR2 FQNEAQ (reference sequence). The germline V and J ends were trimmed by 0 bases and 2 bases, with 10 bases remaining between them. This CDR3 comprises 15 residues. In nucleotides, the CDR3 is TGTGCCAGCAGCTTAGCCCGACAGGAGCAAGAGACCCAGTACTTC. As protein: CASSLARQEQETQYF.

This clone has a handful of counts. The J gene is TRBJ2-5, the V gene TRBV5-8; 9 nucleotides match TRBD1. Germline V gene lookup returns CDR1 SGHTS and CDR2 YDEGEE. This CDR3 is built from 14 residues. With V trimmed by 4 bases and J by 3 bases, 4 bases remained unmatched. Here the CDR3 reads CASSPRTGEETQYF. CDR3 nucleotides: TGTGCCAGCAGCCCGAGGACAGGGGAAGAGACCCAGTACTTC.

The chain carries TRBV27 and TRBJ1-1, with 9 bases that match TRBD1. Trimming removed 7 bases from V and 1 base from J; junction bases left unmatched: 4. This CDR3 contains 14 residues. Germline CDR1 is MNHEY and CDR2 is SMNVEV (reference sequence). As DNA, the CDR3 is TGTGCCAGCAAACTACAGGGGGCGAACACTGAAGCTTTCTTT. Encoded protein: CASKLQGANTEAFF.

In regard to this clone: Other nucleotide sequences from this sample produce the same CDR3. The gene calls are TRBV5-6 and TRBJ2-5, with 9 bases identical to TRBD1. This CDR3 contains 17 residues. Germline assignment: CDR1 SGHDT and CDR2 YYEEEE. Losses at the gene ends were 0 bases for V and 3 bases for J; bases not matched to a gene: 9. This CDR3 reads CASSLEGQGLNKETQYF. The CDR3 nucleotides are TGTGCCAGCAGCTTGGAGGGACAGGGCCTGAACAAAGAGACCCAGTACTTC.

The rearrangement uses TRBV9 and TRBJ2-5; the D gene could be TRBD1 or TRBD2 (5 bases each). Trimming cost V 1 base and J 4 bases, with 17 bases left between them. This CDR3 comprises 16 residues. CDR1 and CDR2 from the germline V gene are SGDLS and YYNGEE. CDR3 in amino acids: CASSVFAWDEPETQYF. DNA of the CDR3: TGTGCCAGCAGCGTATTCGCTTGGGACGAACCAGAGACCCAGTACTTC.

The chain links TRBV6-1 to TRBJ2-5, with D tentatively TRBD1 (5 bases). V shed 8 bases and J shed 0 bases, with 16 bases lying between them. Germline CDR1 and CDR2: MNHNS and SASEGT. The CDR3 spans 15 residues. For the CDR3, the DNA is TGTGCCAGCGGATTCCTCACAGGACACCAAGAGACCCAGTACTTC. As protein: CASGFLTGHQETQYF.

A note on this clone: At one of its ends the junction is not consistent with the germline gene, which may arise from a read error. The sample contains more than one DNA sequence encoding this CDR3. The CDR3 DNA sequence: TGTGCCACCAGCAGAGATTTTGGAGCCGTAAAGCCTAACACCGGGGAACTGTTTTTT. This codes for CATSRDFGAVKPNTGELFF. The chain joins TRBV15 to TRBJ2-2; TRBD2 might be the D (5 bases). CDR3 length equals 19 residues. Germline V CDR1 and CDR2: LNHNV, YYDKDF (reference sequence).

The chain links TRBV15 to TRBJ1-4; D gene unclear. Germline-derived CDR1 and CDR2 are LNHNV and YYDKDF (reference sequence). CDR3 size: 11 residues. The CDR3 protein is CGVGRVEKLFF. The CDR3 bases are TGTGGGGTAGGGAGGGTTGAAAAACTGTTTTTT.

In DNA form, the CDR3 reads TGTGCCACTACTGACCCCCCTCTTGAGACCCAGTACTTC. It yields the protein CATTDPPLETQYF. J is TRBJ2-5 and V is TRBV6-5, with no clear D. Germline values: CDR1 MNHEY, CDR2 SVGAGI. The CDR3 runs 13 residues. V shed 10 bases and J shed 5 bases, with 17 bases lying between them.

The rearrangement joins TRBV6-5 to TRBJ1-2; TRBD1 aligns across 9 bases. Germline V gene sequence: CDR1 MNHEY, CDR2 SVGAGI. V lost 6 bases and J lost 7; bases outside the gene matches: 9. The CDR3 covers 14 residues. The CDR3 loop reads CASRAQGASGGYTF. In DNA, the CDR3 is TGTGCCAGCAGAGCACAGGGGGCGTCCGGTGGCTACACCTTC.